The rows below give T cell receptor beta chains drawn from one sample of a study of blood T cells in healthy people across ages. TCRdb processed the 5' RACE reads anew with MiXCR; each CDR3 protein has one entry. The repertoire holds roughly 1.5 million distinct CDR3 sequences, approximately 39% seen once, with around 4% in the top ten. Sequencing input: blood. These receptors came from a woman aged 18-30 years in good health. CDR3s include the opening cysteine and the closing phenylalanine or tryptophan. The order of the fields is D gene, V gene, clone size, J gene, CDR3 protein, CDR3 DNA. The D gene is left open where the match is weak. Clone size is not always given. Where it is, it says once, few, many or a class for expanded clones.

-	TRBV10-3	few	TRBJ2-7	CAISEPTGPAYEQYF	TGTGCCATCAGTGAGCCGACGGGACCGGCCTACGAGCAGTACTTC
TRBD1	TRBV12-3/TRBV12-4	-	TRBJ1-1	CASSFSRTGNTEAFF	TGTGCCAGCAGTTTTTCCCGGACAGGGAACACTGAAGCTTTCTTT
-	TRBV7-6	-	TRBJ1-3	CASSLTLLGAGNTIYF	TGTGCCAGCAGCTTAACTTTATTGGGTGCTGGAAACACCATATATTTT
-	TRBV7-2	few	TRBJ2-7	CASSLVVGAYEQYF	TGTGCCAGCAGCTTAGTCGTCGGCGCCTACGAGCAGTACTTC
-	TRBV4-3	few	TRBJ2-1	CASSHARGDSYNEQFF	TGCGCCAGCAGCCACGCAAGGGGAGACTCTTACAATGAGCAGTTCTTC
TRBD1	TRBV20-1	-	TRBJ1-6	CSATGTANSPLHF	TGCAGTGCAACCGGGACAGCAAATTCACCCCTCCACTTT
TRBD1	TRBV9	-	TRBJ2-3	CASSTTGKGNTQYF	TGTGCCAGCAGCACGACAGGGAAGGGGAATACGCAGTATTTT
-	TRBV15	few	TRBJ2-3	CATHHGTGPSTDTQYF	TGTGCCACCCATCACGGGACGGGGCCTAGCACAGATACGCAGTATTTT
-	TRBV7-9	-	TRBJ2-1	CASSKTLGGTYNEQFF	TGTGCCAGCAGCAAGACCTTAGGGGGGACCTACAATGAGCAGTTCTTC
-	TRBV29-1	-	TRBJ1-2	CSVSPQALNYGYTF	TGCAGCGTTTCCCCGCAGGCCCTTAACTATGGCTACACCTTC
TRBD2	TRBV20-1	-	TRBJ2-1	CSASDIAGGTYNEQFF	TGCAGTGCTAGTGACATAGCGGGGGGGACCTACAATGAGCAGTTCTTC
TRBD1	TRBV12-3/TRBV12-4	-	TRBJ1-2	CASATGFNYGYTF	TGTGCCAGCGCGACAGGGTTCAACTATGGCTACACCTTC
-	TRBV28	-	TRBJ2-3	CASTHGSAGDTQYF	TGTGCCAGCACTCACGGGAGTGCAGGCGATACGCAGTATTTT
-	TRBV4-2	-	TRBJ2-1	CASSEQQNLYNEQFF	TGTGCCAGCAGTGAACAGCAGAACCTGTACAATGAGCAGTTCTTC
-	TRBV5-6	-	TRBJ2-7	CASSWGPLYEQYF	TGTGCCAGCAGCTGGGGACCGCTCTACGAGCAGTACTTC
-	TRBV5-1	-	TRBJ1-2	CASSGGTGKYGYTF	TGCGCCAGCAGCGGGGGAACAGGGAAGTACGGCTACACCTTC
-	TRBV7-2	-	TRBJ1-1	CASRSYRATEAFF	TGTGCCAGCAGATCTTACAGGGCCACTGAAGCTTTCTTT
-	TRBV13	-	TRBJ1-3	CASRERGGSGNTIYF	TGTGCCAGCCGAGAACGAGGTGGCTCTGGAAACACCATATATTTT
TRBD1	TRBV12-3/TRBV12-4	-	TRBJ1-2	CASSARTGDRYGYTF	TGTGCCAGCAGTGCACGGACAGGGGATCGCTATGGCTACACCTTC
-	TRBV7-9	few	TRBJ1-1	CASTVLNTEAFF	TGTGCCAGCACGGTCTTAAACACTGAAGCTTTCTTT
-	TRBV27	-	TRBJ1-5	CASSLSHPHQPQHF	TGTGCCAGCAGTTTATCCCATCCTCATCAGCCCCAGCATTTT
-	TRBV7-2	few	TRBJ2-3	CASSLMLAAGDTQYF	TGTGCCAGCAGCTTAATGTTAGCGGCTGGGGATACGCAGTATTTT
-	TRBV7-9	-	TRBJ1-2	CASSLTRDRANYGYTF	TGTGCCAGCAGCTTAACCCGTGACCGAGCTAACTATGGCTACACCTTC
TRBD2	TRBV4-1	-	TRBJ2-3	CVSSHPGLAGNTDTQYF	TGCGTCAGCAGCCACCCCGGACTAGCGGGTAACACAGATACGCAGTATTTT
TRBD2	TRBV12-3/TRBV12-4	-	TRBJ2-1	CASSFGLAGGDEQFF	TGTGCCAGCAGTTTCGGACTAGCGGGAGGGGATGAGCAGTTCTTC
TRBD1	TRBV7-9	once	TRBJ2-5	CASPRGYEQYF	TGTGCCAGCCCCAGGGGGTATGAGCAGTACTTC
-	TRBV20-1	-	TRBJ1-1	CSAISPPGGRVMNTEAFF	TGCAGTGCTATTAGCCCACCGGGGGGGCGCGTGATGAACACTGAAGCTTTCTTT
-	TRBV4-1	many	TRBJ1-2	CASSQDDSPWGYTF	TGCGCCAGCAGCCAAGATGACAGCCCTTGGGGCTACACCTTC
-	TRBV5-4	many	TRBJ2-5	CASRPGQQETQYF	TGTGCCAGCAGACCTGGACAGCAAGAGACCCAGTACTTC
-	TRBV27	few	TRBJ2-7	CASSSLRGAPYEQYF	TGTGCCAGCAGTTCACTACGCGGGGCCCCCTACGAGCAGTACTTC
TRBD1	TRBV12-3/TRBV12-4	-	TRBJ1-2	CASSASGTGAQSGGYTF	TGTGCCAGCAGTGCATCGGGGACAGGGGCACAATCGGGTGGCTACACCTTC
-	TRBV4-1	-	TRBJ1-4	CASSPLGETNEKLFF	TGCGCCAGCAGCCCCCTAGGTGAAACTAATGAAAAACTGTTTTTT
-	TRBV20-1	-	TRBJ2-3	CSARDPRGGSTDTQYF	TGCAGTGCTAGAGACCCTAGGGGGGGTAGCACAGATACGCAGTATTTT
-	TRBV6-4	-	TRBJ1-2	CASRPTDPGNYGYTF	TGTGCCAGCAGACCCACGGACCCCGGAAACTATGGCTACACCTTC
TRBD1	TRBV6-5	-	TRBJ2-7	CASRTPGQGMDEQYF	TGTGCCAGCAGAACCCCGGGACAGGGTATGGACGAGCAGTACTTC
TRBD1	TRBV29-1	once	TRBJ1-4	CSALNRGSGEKLFF	TGCAGCGCCCTTAACAGGGGAAGTGGTGAAAAACTGTTTTTT
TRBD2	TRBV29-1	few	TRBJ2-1	CSVRLAGPYNEQFF	TGCAGCGTTCGGCTAGCGGGCCCCTACAATGAGCAGTTCTTC
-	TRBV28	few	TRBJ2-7	CASRSEQTLASYEQYF	TGTGCCAGCAGATCCGAACAAACCCTAGCGAGCTACGAGCAGTACTTC
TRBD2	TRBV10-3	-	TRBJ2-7	CAISGQDSGSSYEQYF	TGTGCCATCAGTGGTCAGGATAGCGGGAGCTCCTACGAGCAGTACTTC
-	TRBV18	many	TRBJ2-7	CASSPASYEQYF	TGTGCCAGCTCACCAGCCTCCTACGAGCAGTACTTC
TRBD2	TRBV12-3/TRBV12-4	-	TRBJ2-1	CASSHRGTRGNEQFF	TGTGCCAGCAGTCACCGGGGGACTAGGGGGAATGAGCAGTTCTTC
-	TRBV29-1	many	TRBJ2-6	CSVGQRAGANVLTF	TGCAGCGTTGGACAGAGGGCTGGGGCCAACGTCCTGACTTTC
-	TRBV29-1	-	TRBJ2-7	CSQDNEQYF	TGCAGCCAGGACAATGAGCAGTACTTC
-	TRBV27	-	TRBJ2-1	CASSLALASPYNEQFF	TGTGCCAGCAGTTTAGCTCTGGCTAGTCCTTACAATGAGCAGTTCTTC
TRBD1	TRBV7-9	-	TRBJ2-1	CASILGWTGGNEQFF	TGTGCCAGCATCCTCGGCTGGACAGGGGGCAATGAGCAGTTCTTC
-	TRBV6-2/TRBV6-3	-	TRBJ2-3	CASSYDGTQYF	TGTGCCAGCAGTTACGACGGTACGCAGTATTTT
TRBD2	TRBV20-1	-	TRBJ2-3	CSASGLAGVADTQYF	TGCAGTGCTAGTGGATTAGCGGGAGTGGCAGATACGCAGTATTTT
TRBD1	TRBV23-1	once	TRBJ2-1	CASSQYTGTEDYNEQFF	TGCGCCAGCAGTCAATATACGGGGACAGAAGACTACAATGAGCAGTTCTTC
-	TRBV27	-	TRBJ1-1	CASSRGATRKTEAFF	TGTGCCAGCAGTCGGGGGGCAACACGGAAGACTGAAGCTTTCTTT
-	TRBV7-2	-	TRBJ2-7	CASSSLTRFSYNEQYF	TGTGCCAGCAGCTCGCTGACTAGGTTCTCCTACAATGAGCAGTACTTC
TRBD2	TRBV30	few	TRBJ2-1	CACFPSGGYNEQFF	TGTGCCTGCTTTCCTAGCGGGGGGTACAATGAGCAGTTCTTC
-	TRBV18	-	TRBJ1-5	CASSPSLGNQPQHF	TGTGCCAGCTCACCCTCGCTGGGGAATCAGCCCCAGCATTTT
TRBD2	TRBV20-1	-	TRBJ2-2	CSALAGGTNTGELFF	TGCAGTGCCCTAGCGGGAGGCACTAACACCGGGGAGCTGTTTTTT
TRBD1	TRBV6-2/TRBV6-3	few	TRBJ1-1	CASTNDRGRNTEAFF	TGTGCCAGCACAAATGACAGGGGCCGGAACACTGAAGCTTTCTTT
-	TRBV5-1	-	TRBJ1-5	CASSPTVGNQPQHF	TGCGCCAGCAGTCCTACCGTCGGCAATCAGCCCCAGCATTTT
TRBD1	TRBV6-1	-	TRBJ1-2	CACRTGTGPGYTF	TGTGCCTGCAGGACCGGGACAGGGCCCGGCTACACCTTC
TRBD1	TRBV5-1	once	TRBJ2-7	CASSFSYPGQSYEQYF	TGCGCCAGCAGCTTTTCTTACCCGGGACAGTCCTACGAGCAGTACTTC
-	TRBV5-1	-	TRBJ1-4	CASRTASTNEKLFF	TGCGCCAGCAGAACAGCATCAACTAATGAAAAACTGTTTTTT
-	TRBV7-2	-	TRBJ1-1	CASSLVGGTMNTEAFF	TGTGCCAGCAGCTTAGTGGGGGGAACCATGAACACTGAAGCTTTCTTT
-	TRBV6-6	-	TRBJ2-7	CASSYAHSYEQYF	TGTGCCAGCAGTTACGCCCACTCCTACGAGCAGTACTTC